This T cell receptor (beta chain) was sequenced during a study of sequential checkpoint blockade in melanoma. Study-wide context: DNA from 91 pretreatment tumor samples underwent TCRβ immunosequencing. After nivolumab or ipilimumab alone, about 20 patients had week-13 rebiopsies.

The table lists this clone with a few counts. The treatment denotes: randomized to nivolumab then ipilimumab (arm A) or the reverse (arm B). Patients had received no earlier DNA-damaging chemotherapy. Some clones are missing from TCRdb's copy, which holds only in-frame ones; the method was immunoSEQ multiplex PCR. The repertoire holds some 18,000 clones, with 26% as singletons. Sequencing was performed on tumor tissue (inferred from file names), taken from a patient given nivolumab and ipilimumab in sequence. This receptor was identified in a human donor with melanoma.

The CDR3 reads CASSVRDRAQPQHF. As DNA, the CDR3 is TGTGCCAGCAGCGTCCGGGACAGGGCTCAGCCCCAGCATTTT. J is TRBJ1-5 and V is TRBV11-3; 9 bases map to TRBD1. The trim removed 5 bases at V and 6 bases at J, leaving 5 bases unmatched. The germline V gene encodes CDR1 SGHNT and CDR2 YENEEA. There are 14 residues in the CDR3.